This T cell receptor beta chain emerged from a study of T cell responses to AZD1222 COVID-19 vaccine. Study-wide results and caveats: The repertoires were collected only after the peak T cell response. Breadth and depth of Spike-specific TCRs rose after two AZD1222 doses.

The CDR3 has 14 amino acids. From germline, CDR1 is MNHEY and CDR2 SVGAGI. J gave up 3 bases and V 6 bases, and 2 bases lay outside the gene matches. Sequencing used immunoSEQ multiplex PCR; TCRdb keeps in-frame clones, though not all of them. This table has about 160,000 clones, roughly 94% appearing once. Second-dose intervals near 4 or 12 weeks were combined. A remark on this clone: Its antigen is undetermined.

Sequenced material: peripheral blood, taken 28 days after the second AZD1222 dose. This sequence joins TRBV6-5 and TRBJ2-2; the match to TRBD2 covers 9 bases. The receptor was derived from an adult who received the AZD1222 COVID-19 vaccine. CDR3 protein: CASRREGYTGELFF. The CDR3 nucleotides are TGTGCCAGCAGGCGGGAGGGGTACACCGGGGAGCTGTTTTTT.